The next 13 T cell receptor beta chains were all read from a single sample in a study of CD8 T cells in ankylosing spondylitis listed by TCRdb under 2017. The library was produced with 5' RACE. Reads for this sample came from an Illumina HiSeq 2500. In-frame beta chains were kept once TCRdb had trimmed the public reads at Q25 with fastp and called clones with MiXCR. All rows with the same CDR3 protein become a single entry with the most common DNA and genes. The sample table holds some 92,000 distinct CDR3 sequences, of which under 30% were seen once. The ten top clones hold over 50% of the sample. The sample comprised blood, either unsorted or a sorted T cell fraction (not recorded which). The receptors here all came from a male donor with ankylosing spondylitis or in good health (not recorded which).

This clonotype was recorded many times. The V gene is TRBV5-1, the J gene TRBJ1-1; possible D gene TRBD1, 5 bases. Germline CDR1 and CDR2: SGHRS and YFSETQ. The CDR3 has 15 residues. The V gene lost 2 bases and the J gene lost 7 bases, with 18 bases spanning the gap. The CDR3 here is CASSFYTGTGIEAFF. CDR3 nucleotide sequence: TGCGCCAGCAGCTTCTACACCGGGACCGGGATTGAAGCTTTCTTT. Drawing the rest from reference TRBV5-1 and TRBJ1-1, the complete variable domain is KAGVTQTPRYLIKTRGQQVTLSCSPISGHRSVSWYQQTPGQGLQFLFEYFSETQRNKGNFPGRFSGRQFSNSRSEMNVSTLELGDSALYLCASSFYTGTGIEAFFGQGTRLTVV.

V and J are TRBV2 and TRBJ2-7; the match to TRBD2 covers 7 bases. Germline CDR1 SNHLY, CDR2 FYNNEI. The CDR3 totals 14 residues. Germline trimming cut 4 bases from V and 9 bases from J; bases unmatched to any gene: 12. CDR3 loop: CASSAGTIAEGQYF. CDR3 in DNA: TGTGCCAGCAGTGCAGGGACTATCGCTGAGGGGCAGTACTTC.

The CDR3 coding sequence is TGTGCCAGCAGCCTATTGGGTGGAACCTACAATGAGCAGTTCTTC. It codes for CASSLLGGTYNEQFF. The genes are TRBV3-1 and TRBJ2-1; D is undetermined. The V end was cut by 4 bases, the J end by 2 bases, with 12 bases between. CDR3 length equals 15 residues. Germline V gene data show CDR1 as LGHDT and CDR2 as YNNKEL (reference sequence).

This clonotype was seen a handful of times. The rearrangement joins TRBV6-5 to TRBJ2-5, with 8 bases identical to TRBD2. V lost 0 bases, J lost 0 bases, and 3 bases stayed unmatched. There are 16 residues in the CDR3. CDR1 is MNHEY, CDR2 SVGAGI, per germline. The CDR3 reads CASSYSLAGHQETQYF. DNA for the CDR3: TGTGCCAGCAGTTACTCGTTAGCGGGGCACCAAGAGACCCAGTACTTC.

A word on this clonotype: One end of the junction is discordant with germline, which a read error may explain. V usage is TRBV14 and J usage is TRBJ2-2; tentatively, D is TRBD1 or TRBD2 (5 bases each). The length of the CDR3 is 16 residues. CDR1 and CDR2 (germline): SGHDN, FVKESK. The CDR3 DNA sequence: TGTGCCACCAGCCAACTATGGGGGAGTTCCACCGGGGACCTGTTTTTT. The encoded protein is CATSQLWGSSTGDLFF.

The genes are TRBV6-1 and TRBJ2-1; TRBD2 aligns across 14 bases. This CDR3 spans 13 amino acids. Looked up from germline, CDR1 is MNHNS and CDR2 is SASEGT. V was pared by 6 bases and J by 14 bases, with 6 bases of the junction left unmatched. The CDR3 DNA follows: TGTGCCAGCAGCCTGGGACTAGCGGGAGAGAAGTTCTTC. It encodes CASSLGLAGEKFF.

This clonotype was seen a few times. The chain couples TRBV5-1 to TRBJ1-2; D remains unclear. Germline lookup yields CDR1 SGHRS and CDR2 YFSETQ. Trimming cost V 0 bases and J 4 bases, with 10 bases left between them. The CDR3 length is 14 residues. In nucleotides, the CDR3 is TGCGCCAGCAGCTTGGAAGGGTCGGGCTATGGCTACACCTTC. Amino acid sequence: CASSLEGSGYGYTF.

This clonotype was counted ten times or more. The chain employs TRBV24-1 and TRBJ1-2, with TRBD1 matching 9 bases. This CDR3 has 16 amino acids. V lost 3 bases to trimming and J lost 6 bases; unmatched junction nucleotides: 10. Germline V gene sequence: CDR1 KGHDR, CDR2 SFDVKD. The CDR3 DNA is TGTGCCACCAGTGATACGCGCCGGGACAGGGAAAATGGCTACACCTTC. Protein sequence: CATSDTRRDRENGYTF.

This clonotype was seen ten or more times. The gene calls are TRBV16 and TRBJ1-2; unclear D gene. V gave up 0 bases and J gave up 8 bases, with 10 bases separating them. The CDR3 has 13 residues. Germline loops: CDR1 KGHSY, CDR2 FQNENV. The chain's CDR3 is CASSQSSLGGYTF. The CDR3 DNA reads as TGTGCCAGCAGCCAATCATCTCTGGGGGGCTACACCTTC.

This clonotype has a count of ten or more. The chain couples TRBV20-1 to TRBJ2-7; D call uncertain. The ends were cut back, 3 bases at V and 0 bases at J, with 12 bases in the middle. The germline V gene encodes CDR1 DFQATT and CDR2 SNEGSKA (reference sequence). The CDR3 runs 14 residues. This chain's CDR3 is CSASSPVRSYEQYF. In nucleotides, the CDR3 is TGCAGTGCTAGCTCCCCGGTACGCTCCTACGAGCAGTACTTC.

This rearrangement joins TRBV19 to TRBJ1-1; TRBD1 might be the D (5 bases). Trimming pared 3 bases from V and 8 bases from J, leaving 10 bases between. The CDR3 runs to 12 residues. The germline CDR1 and CDR2 sequences are LNHDA and SQIVND (reference sequence). CDR3 DNA sequence: TGTGCCAGTAGTATGGGGTGGGACGAAGCTTTCTTT. This sequence encodes CASSMGWDEAFF.

This clonotype was seen a few times. This chain connects TRBV5-1 to TRBJ2-6; maybe TRBD1 (5 bases). The V end was cut by 0 bases, the J end by 2 bases, with 12 bases between. This CDR3 has 17 residues. The germline gives CDR1 SGHRS, CDR2 YFSETQ. CDR3 sequence reads: CASSLVPQGAGANVLTF. CDR3 in DNA: TGCGCCAGCAGCTTGGTTCCCCAGGGCGCTGGGGCCAACGTCCTGACTTTC.

This clonotype was seen more than once but under ten times. This chain joins TRBV15 and TRBJ2-1; D is possibly TRBD1 or TRBD2 (5 bases each). Trimming stripped 0 bases from V and 8 bases from J, with 8 bases between. This CDR3 is 13 amino acids long. Germline CDR1 LNHNV, CDR2 YYDKDF (reference sequence). CDR3 sequence: CATSRDLGDEQFF. The CDR3 DNA sequence: TGTGCCACCAGCAGAGATTTGGGGGATGAGCAGTTCTTC. The full variable domain, rest sourced from reference TRBV15 and TRBJ2-1, is DAMVIQNPRYQVTQFGKPVTLSCSQTLNHNVMYWYQQKSSQAPKLLFHYYDKDFNNEADTPDNFQSRRPNTSFCFLDIRSPGLGDTAMYLCATSRDLGDEQFFGPGTRLTVL.